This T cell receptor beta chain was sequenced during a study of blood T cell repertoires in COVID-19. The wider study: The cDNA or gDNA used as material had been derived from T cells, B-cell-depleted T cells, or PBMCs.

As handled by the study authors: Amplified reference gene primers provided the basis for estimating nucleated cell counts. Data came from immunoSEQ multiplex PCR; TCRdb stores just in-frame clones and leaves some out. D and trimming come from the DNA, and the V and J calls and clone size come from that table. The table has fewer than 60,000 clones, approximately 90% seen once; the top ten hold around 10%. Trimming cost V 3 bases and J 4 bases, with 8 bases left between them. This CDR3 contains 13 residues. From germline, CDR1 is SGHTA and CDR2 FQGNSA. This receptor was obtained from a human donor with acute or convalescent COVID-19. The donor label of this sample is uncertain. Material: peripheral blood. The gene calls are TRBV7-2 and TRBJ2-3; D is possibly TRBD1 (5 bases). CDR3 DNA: TGTGCCAGCAGCTTCCAGGGCGCAGATACGCAGTATTTT. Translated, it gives CASSFQGADTQYF.